This T cell receptor beta chain was sequenced in a study of T-cell reconstitution after alpha-beta-depleted transplantation in children. Unique molecular identifiers were used in preparing the TCRbeta library. From the PCR reads, TCRdb called clonotypes with MiXCR, one entry per CDR3 protein. The sample lists about 610,000 distinct CDR3 sequences, 8% to 11% seen once, with less than 5% in the top ten. CDR3 length: 13 amino acids. Per germline, CDR1 SGHTA and CDR2 FQGNSA. The V and J ends lost 5 bases and 3 bases respectively, with 11 bases between them. This clonotype was seen repeatedly, ten times or more.

The sequence came from a human donor who donated a stem cell graft to a child with acute myeloid leukemia. This specimen was PBMCs from the stem cell graft donor, taken from the stem cell graft. The chain combines TRBV7-2 with TRBJ2-7; D is unclear. The CDR3 spells CASSVGWDYEQYF. The CDR3 DNA is TGTGCCAGCAGCGTGGGGTGGGACTACGAGCAGTACTTC.